This T cell receptor (beta chain) stems from a study of CD8+ T cells in alopecia areata. In the study overall: Twice daily, treated patients received 5 to 10 mg of oral tofacitinib.

Study-wide results and caveats: Scalp clonality and expanded CD8+ clones among the top 100 showed significant decreases with tofacitinib. Uncertainty remains about how baseline CD8+ expansion links to response, with one nonresponder. Elevated clonality characterized lesional scalp relative to normal scalp, particularly in alopecia totalis/universalis.

Treatment reported: oral pan-JAK inhibitor, 5-10 mg twice daily. Extracted RNA was reverse transcribed into cDNA, the sequencing template. The table came from immunoSEQ multiplex PCR; TCRdb's copy has only in-frame clones and leaves some out. The sample carries 150,000 to 200,000 clones, roughly 60% recorded once. Germline V gene lookup returns CDR1 SQVTM and CDR2 ANQGSEA. There are 13 residues in the CDR3. This clone appeared a few times. What it binds is unknown. The TCR originated in a human donor with alopecia areata. The chain uses TRBV29-1 and TRBJ2-5; 7 bases align to TRBD2. The end of the DNA fits TRBJ2-7 better, so the J call may be wrong. The sample consisted of CD4+ T cells sorted from blood, taken at week 24, from a patient treated with tofacitinib. CDR3: CSARIGSSGEQYF. The CDR3 DNA reads as TGCAGCGCCCGAATCGGGTCTAGCGGCGAGCAGTACTTC.